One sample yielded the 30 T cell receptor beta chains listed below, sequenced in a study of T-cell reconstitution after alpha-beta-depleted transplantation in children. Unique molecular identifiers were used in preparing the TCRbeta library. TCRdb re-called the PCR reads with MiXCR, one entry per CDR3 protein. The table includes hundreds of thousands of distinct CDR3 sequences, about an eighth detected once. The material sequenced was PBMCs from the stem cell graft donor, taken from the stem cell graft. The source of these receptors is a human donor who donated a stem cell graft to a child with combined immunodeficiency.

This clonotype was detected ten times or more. The CDR3 nucleotides are TGTGCCAGCAGTCAGGGACTCCTTAACACTGAAGCTTTCTTT. Its protein is CASSQGLLNTEAFF. The chain carries TRBV6-2 or TRBV6-3 and TRBJ1-1, with a possible D match to TRBD1 (5 bases). This CDR3 is built from 14 residues. Trimming removed 5 bases at V and 2 bases at J, with 12 bases between. The germline gives CDR1 MNHEY, CDR2 SVGEGT.

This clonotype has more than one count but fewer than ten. The CDR3 here is CSVEIWGGKAAKNIQYF. CDR3 DNA sequence: TGCAGCGTTGAGATCTGGGGGGGGAAGGCGGCCAAAAACATTCAGTACTTC. V gene TRBV29-1 combines with J gene TRBJ2-4; 7 nucleotides agree with TRBD2. This CDR3 spans 17 amino acids. From germline, CDR1 is SQVTM and CDR2 ANQGSEA. Trimming removed 3 bases from V and 1 base from J; junction bases left unmatched: 12.

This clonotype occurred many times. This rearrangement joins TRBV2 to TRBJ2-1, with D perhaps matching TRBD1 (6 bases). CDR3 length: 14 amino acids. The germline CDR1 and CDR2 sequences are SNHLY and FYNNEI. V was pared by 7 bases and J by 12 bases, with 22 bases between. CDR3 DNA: TGTGCCAGCACAAGGGACAAGGGGAATGAGATGCAGTTCTTC. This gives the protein CASTRDKGNEMQFF. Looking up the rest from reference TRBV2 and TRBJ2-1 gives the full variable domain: EPEVTQTPSHQVTQMGQEVILRCVPISNHLYFYWYRQILGQKVEFLVSFYNNEISEKSEIFDDQFSVERPDGSNFTLKIRSTKLEDSAMYFCASTRDKGNEMQFFGPGTRLTVL.

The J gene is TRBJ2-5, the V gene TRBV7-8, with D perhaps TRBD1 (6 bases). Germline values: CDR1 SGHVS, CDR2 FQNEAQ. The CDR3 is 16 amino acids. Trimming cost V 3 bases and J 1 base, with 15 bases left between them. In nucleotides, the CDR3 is TGTGCCAGCAGCTTCTATTCGGGACATACCCAAGAGACCCAGTACTTC. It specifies CASSFYSGHTQETQYF.

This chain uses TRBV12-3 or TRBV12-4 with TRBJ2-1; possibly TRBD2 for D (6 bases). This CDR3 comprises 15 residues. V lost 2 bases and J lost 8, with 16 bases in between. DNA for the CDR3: TGTGCCAGCAGTTTACCCAGACGAACGGGGGATGAGCAGTTCTTC. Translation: CASSLPRRTGDEQFF.

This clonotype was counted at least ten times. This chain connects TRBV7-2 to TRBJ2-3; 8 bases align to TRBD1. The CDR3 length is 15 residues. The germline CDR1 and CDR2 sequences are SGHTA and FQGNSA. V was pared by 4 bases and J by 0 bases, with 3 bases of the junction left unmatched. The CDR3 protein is CASSSDRGSTDTQYF. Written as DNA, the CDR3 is TGTGCCAGCAGCTCCGACAGGGGAAGCACAGATACGCAGTATTTT.

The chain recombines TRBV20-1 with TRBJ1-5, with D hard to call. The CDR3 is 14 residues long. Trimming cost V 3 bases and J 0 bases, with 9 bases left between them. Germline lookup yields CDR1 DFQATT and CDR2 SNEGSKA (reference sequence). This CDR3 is CSASGVTSNQPQHF. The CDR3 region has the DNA TGCAGTGCTAGTGGGGTGACTAGCAATCAGCCCCAGCATTTT.

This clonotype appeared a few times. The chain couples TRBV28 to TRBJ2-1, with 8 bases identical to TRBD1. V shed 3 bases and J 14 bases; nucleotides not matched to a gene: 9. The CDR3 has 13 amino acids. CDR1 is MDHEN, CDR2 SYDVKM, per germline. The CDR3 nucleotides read TGTGCCAGCAGTTTTCAGGGGGCCATTGGAGAGTTCTTC. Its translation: CASSFQGAIGEFF.

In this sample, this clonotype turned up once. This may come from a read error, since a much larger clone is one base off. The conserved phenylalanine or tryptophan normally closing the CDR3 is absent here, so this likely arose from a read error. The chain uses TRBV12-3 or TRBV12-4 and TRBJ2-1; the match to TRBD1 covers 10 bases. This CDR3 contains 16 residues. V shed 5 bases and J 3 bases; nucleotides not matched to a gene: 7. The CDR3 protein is CASSPRTGGIYNEQFY. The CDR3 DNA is TGTGCCAGCAGTCCCCGGACAGGGGGTATCTACAATGAGCAGTTCTAC.

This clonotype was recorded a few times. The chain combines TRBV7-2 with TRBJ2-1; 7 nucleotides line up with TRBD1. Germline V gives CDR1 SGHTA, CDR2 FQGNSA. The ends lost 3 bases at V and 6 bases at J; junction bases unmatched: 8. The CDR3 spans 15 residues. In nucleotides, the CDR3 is TGTGCCAGCAGCTTGGGGACAGCTAGTCGCAATGAGCAGTTCTTC. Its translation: CASSLGTASRNEQFF.

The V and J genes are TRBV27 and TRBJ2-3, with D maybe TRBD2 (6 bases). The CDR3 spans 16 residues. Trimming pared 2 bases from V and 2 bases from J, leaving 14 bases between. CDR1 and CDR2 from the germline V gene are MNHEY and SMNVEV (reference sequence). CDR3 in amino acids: CASSLLAIAHTDTQYF. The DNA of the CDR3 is TGTGCCAGCAGTTTACTAGCGATCGCACACACAGATACGCAGTATTTT.

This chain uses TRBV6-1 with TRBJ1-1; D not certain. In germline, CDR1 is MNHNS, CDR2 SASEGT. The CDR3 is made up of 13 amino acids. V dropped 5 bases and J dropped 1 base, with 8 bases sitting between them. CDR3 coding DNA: TGTGCCAGCAGTCGGAGGCAGAACACTGAAGCTTTCTTT. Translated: CASSRRQNTEAFF.

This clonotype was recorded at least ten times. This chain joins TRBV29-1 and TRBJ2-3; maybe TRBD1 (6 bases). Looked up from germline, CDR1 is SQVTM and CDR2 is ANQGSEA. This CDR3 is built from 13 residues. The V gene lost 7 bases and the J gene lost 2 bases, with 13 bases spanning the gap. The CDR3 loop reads CSAYGQFTDTQYF. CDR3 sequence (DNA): TGCAGCGCGTATGGACAGTTCACAGATACGCAGTATTTT.

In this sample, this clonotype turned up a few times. The CDR3 region has the DNA TGCAGTGCTGTCGAACCCGGGACTAACCTAGTAGAGCAGTACTTC. Translated: CSAVEPGTNLVEQYF. V gene TRBV20-1 combines with J gene TRBJ2-7; 7 bases map to TRBD2. V lost 5 bases and J lost 7; bases outside the gene matches: 17. CDR1 and CDR2 from the germline V gene are DFQATT and SNEGSKA (reference sequence). The CDR3 covers 15 residues.

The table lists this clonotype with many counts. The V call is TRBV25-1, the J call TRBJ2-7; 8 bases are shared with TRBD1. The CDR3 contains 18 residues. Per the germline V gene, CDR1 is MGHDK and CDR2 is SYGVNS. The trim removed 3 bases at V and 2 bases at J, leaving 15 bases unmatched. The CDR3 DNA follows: TGTGCCAGCAGTGAGCATCTTCGTTGGACAGGGATTACCTACGAGCAGTACTTC. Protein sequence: CASSEHLRWTGITYEQYF.

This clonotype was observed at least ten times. The CDR3 protein is CSAGPGQYTGELFF. CDR3 in DNA: TGCAGTGCTGGCCCGGGACAGTACACCGGGGAGCTGTTTTTT. The chain joins TRBV20-1 to TRBJ2-2; 7 bases map to TRBD1. V shed 5 bases and J 3 bases; nucleotides not matched to a gene: 6. Germline V gene lookup returns CDR1 DFQATT and CDR2 SNEGSKA (reference sequence). The CDR3 length is 14 residues.

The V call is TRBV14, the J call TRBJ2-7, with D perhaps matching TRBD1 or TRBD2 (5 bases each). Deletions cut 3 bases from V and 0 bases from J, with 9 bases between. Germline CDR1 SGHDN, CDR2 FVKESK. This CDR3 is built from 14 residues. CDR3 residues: CASSQRGSSYEQYF. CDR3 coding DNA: TGTGCCAGCAGCCAGAGGGGTTCCTCCTACGAGCAGTACTTC.

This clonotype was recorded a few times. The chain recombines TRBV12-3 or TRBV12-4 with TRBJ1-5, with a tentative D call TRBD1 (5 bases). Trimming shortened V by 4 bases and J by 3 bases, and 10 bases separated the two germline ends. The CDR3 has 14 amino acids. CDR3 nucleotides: TGTGCCAGCAGTTCCGGGACGCCCAATCAGCCCCAGCATTTT. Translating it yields CASSSGTPNQPQHF.

The DNA of the CDR3 is TGTGCCAGCAGCTTCGTGACGGACACCGGGGAGCTGTTTTTT. Translation gives CASSFVTDTGELFF. The rearrangement joins TRBV7-2 to TRBJ2-2; D not resolved. Trimming removed 3 bases at V and 3 bases at J, with 8 bases between. This CDR3 is 14 amino acids long. Germline V gene data show CDR1 as SGHTA and CDR2 as FQGNSA.

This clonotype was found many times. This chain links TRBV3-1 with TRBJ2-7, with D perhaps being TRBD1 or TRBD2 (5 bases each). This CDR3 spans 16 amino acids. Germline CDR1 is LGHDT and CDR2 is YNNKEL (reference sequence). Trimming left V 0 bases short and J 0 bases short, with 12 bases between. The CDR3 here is CASSQDRGGLSYEQYF. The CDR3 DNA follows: TGTGCCAGCAGCCAAGATCGGGGCGGGCTCTCCTACGAGCAGTACTTC.

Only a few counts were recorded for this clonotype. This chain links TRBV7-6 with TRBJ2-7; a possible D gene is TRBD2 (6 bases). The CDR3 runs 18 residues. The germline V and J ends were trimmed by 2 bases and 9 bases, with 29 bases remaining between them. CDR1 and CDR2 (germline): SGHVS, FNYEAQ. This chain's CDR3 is CASSLSLGRGPPGAVQYF. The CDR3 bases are TGTGCCAGCAGCTTATCTCTCGGGCGGGGCCCCCCAGGCGCGGTGCAGTACTTC.

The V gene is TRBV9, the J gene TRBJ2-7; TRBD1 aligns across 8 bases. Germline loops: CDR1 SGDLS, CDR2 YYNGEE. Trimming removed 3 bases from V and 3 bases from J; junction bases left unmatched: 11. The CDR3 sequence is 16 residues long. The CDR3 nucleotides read TGTGCCAGCAGCGCATCGACAGGGGTATTAGACTACGAGCAGTACTTC. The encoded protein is CASSASTGVLDYEQYF.

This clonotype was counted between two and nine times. The CDR3 protein is CASGKGTGPSTDTQYF. The CDR3 DNA is TGTGCCAGCGGAAAGGGGACTGGCCCGAGCACAGATACGCAGTATTTT. The chain recombines TRBV2 with TRBJ2-3, with D tentatively TRBD2 (6 bases). Germline values: CDR1 SNHLY, CDR2 FYNNEI. Trimming stripped 8 bases from V and 0 bases from J, with 18 bases between. There are 16 residues in the CDR3. Full variable domain (remainder filled in from reference TRBV2 and TRBJ2-3): EPEVTQTPSHQVTQMGQEVILRCVPISNHLYFYWYRQILGQKVEFLVSFYNNEISEKSEIFDDQFSVERPDGSNFTLKIRSTKLEDSAMYFCASGKGTGPSTDTQYFGPGTRLTVL.

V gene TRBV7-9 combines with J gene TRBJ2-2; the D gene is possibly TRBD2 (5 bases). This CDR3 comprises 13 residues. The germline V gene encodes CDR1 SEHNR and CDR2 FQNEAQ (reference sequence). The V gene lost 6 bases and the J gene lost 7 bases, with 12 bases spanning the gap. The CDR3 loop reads CASRTTSSGELFF. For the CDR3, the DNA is TGTGCCAGCAGGACTACTAGTAGCGGGGAGCTGTTTTTT.

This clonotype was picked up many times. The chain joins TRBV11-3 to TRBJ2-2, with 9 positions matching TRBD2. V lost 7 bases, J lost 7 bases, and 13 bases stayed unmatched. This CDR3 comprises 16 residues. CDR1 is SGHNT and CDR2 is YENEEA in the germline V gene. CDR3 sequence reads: CASTKSWTSEFGELFF. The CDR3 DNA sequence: TGTGCCAGCACCAAGTCCTGGACTAGCGAATTCGGGGAGCTGTTTTTT. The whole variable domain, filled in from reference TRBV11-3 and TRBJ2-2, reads EAGVVQSPRYKIIEKKQPVAFWCNPISGHNTLYWYLQNLGQGPELLIRYENEEAVDDSQLPKDRFSAERLKGVDSTLKIQPAELGDSAVYLCASTKSWTSEFGELFFGEGSRLTVL.

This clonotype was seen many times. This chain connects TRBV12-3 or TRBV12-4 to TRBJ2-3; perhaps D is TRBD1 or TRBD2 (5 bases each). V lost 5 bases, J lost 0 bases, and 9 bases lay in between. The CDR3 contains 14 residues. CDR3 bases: TGTGCCAGCAGTGGGACGGGGAGCACAGATACGCAGTATTTT. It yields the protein CASSGTGSTDTQYF.

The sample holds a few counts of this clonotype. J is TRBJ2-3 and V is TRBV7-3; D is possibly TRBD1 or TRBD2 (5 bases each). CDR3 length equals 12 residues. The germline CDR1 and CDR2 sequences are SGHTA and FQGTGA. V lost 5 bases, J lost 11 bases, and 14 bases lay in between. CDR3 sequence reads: CASSPGTGKQYF. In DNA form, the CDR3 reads TGTGCCAGCAGCCCTGGGACGGGGAAGCAGTATTTT.

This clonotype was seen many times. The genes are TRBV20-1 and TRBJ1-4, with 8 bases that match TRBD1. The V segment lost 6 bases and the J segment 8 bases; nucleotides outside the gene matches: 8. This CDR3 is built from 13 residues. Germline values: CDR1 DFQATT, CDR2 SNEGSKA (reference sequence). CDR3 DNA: TGCAGTGCCGTTGGACAGGGAGAGGAAAAACTGTTTTTT. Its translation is CSAVGQGEEKLFF.

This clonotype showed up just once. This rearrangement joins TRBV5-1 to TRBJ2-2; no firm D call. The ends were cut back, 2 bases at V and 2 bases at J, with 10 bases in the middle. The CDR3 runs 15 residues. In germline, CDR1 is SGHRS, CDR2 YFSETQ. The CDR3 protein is CASSLSETNTGELFF. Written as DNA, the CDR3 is TGCGCCAGCAGCTTATCCGAAACAAACACCGGGGAGCTGTTTTTT.

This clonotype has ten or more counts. CDR3 sequence reads: CASSSRGTYEQYF. DNA for the CDR3: TGTGCCAGCAGTTCCAGGGGTACCTACGAGCAGTACTTC. This rearrangement joins TRBV27 to TRBJ2-7; D is perhaps TRBD1 (6 bases). The CDR3 is made up of 13 amino acids. Germline loops: CDR1 MNHEY, CDR2 SMNVEV (reference sequence). Trimming shortened V by 4 bases and J by 2 bases, and 9 bases separated the two germline ends.